Below are 27 T cell receptor beta chains sequenced from a single sample in a study of cytomegalovirus exposure and HLA in healthy donors (dated by TCRdb to about 2017). Library preparation used the immunoSEQ multiplex PCR assay. Entries here come from immuneACCESS through TCRdb and include only in-frame sequences with V and J called. Some clones fail to appear in such tables; in the studies checked, an unresolved V gene covers under half of the shortfall, and the cause of the remainder is unknown. The sample table lists under 110,000 clones, around 90% of them with a count of one. The ten largest account for 1.8% of the sample. Sequenced material: PBMCs. All receptors come from a woman aged 18-35 years in good health and CMV-seropositive.

This chain joins TRBV6-5 and TRBJ1-6; unclear D gene. Germline assignment: CDR1 MNHEY and CDR2 SVGAGI. The V end lost 2 bases, the J end lost 6 bases, and 11 bases lay between the germline ends. The CDR3 runs 15 residues. As DNA, the CDR3 is TGTGCCAGCAGTTACGGAGGCAAGGGTAATTCACCCCTCCACTTT. Amino acids: CASSYGGKGNSPLHF.

This chain connects TRBV7-2 to TRBJ2-2, with 9 bases lining up with TRBD2. Germline CDR1 and CDR2: SGHTA and FQGNSA. The CDR3 runs 15 residues. Losses at the gene ends were 4 bases for V and 3 bases for J; bases not matched to a gene: 3. CDR3 in DNA: TGTGCCAGCAGCTCGCGCGGGGGGGACACCGGGGAGCTGTTTTTT. As protein: CASSSRGGDTGELFF. Full variable domain (remainder filled in from reference TRBV7-2 and TRBJ2-2): GAGVSQSPSNKVTEKGKDVELRCDPISGHTALYWYRQSLGQGLEFLIYFQGNSAPDKSGLPSDRFSAERTGGSVSTLTIQRTQQEDSAVYLCASSSRGGDTGELFFGEGSRLTVL.

V usage is TRBV14 and J usage is TRBJ2-1; a weak D match, TRBD1 (5 bases). This CDR3 is 15 amino acids long. V lost 3 bases and J lost 5, with 14 bases in between. The V gene's germline CDR1 is SGHDN and CDR2 FVKESK. The CDR3, as DNA: TGTGCCAGCAGCCACCTGATTGGGGCCCACAATGAGCAGTTCTTC. It specifies CASSHLIGAHNEQFF.

The chain carries TRBV9 and TRBJ1-6, with 7 positions matching TRBD1. CDR3 length: 14 residues. CDR1 SGDLS and CDR2 YYNGEE come from the germline V gene. Germline trimming cut 4 bases from V and 10 bases from J; bases unmatched to any gene: 8. This chain's CDR3 is CASSPLTGESPLHF. CDR3 bases: TGTGCCAGCAGCCCTCTAACAGGGGAATCACCCCTCCACTTT.

V and J are TRBV5-4 and TRBJ1-3; D gene ambiguous. V lost 3 bases, J lost 2 bases, and 3 bases lay in between. CDR1 is SGHNT and CDR2 is YYREEE in the germline V gene (reference sequence). The CDR3 sequence is 12 residues long. The CDR3 protein is CASSSAGNTIYF. CDR3 coding DNA: TGTGCCAGCAGCTCTGCTGGAAACACCATATATTTT.

The J gene is TRBJ1-2, the V gene TRBV29-1, with D possibly TRBD1 on 6 matching bases. Per the germline V gene, CDR1 is SQVTM and CDR2 is ANQGSEA. V dropped 6 bases and J dropped 2 bases, with 13 bases sitting between them. CDR3 size: 13 residues. CDR3 sequence reads: CSVAGTPNYGYTF. The CDR3 nucleotides are TGCAGCGTAGCCGGGACACCGAACTATGGCTACACCTTC.

The rearrangement links TRBV29-1 to TRBJ2-7; TRBD2 might be the D (6 bases). V gave up 7 bases and J gave up 2 bases, with 18 bases separating them. CDR1 SQVTM and CDR2 ANQGSEA come from the germline V gene. This CDR3 is built from 14 residues. In nucleotides, the CDR3 is TGCAGCGCCACGGGGGAAGGAGACACCTACGAGCAGTACTTC. It is translated as CSATGEGDTYEQYF.

This clone was seen just once. The genes are TRBV28 and TRBJ2-1; TRBD2 matches 10 bases. This CDR3 contains 16 residues. V lost 6 bases and J lost 3; bases outside the gene matches: 8. CDR1 and CDR2 (germline): MDHEN, SYDVKM. CDR3: CASRPSGGKNYNEQFF. CDR3 bases: TGTGCCAGCAGGCCTAGCGGGGGCAAAAACTACAATGAGCAGTTCTTC.

The J gene is TRBJ2-1, the V gene TRBV4-1; the D is unclear. Trimming shortened V by 0 bases and J by 9 bases, and 6 bases separated the two germline ends. In germline, CDR1 is MGHRA, CDR2 YSYEKL. The CDR3 extends over 12 amino acids. Written as DNA, the CDR3 is TGCGCCAGCAGCCAAGACGGTGGTGAGCAGTTCTTC. Its protein is CASSQDGGEQFF.

This rearrangement joins TRBV2 to TRBJ2-7, with D perhaps matching TRBD1 (5 bases). The V gene's germline CDR1 is SNHLY and CDR2 FYNNEI. Trimming left V 6 bases short and J 9 bases short, with 24 bases between. The CDR3 spans 15 residues. The CDR3 DNA reads as TGTGCCAGCAGCCCCCCCGACAGCGCTCGGGTAGGGCAGTACTTC. This sequence encodes CASSPPDSARVGQYF.

The chain combines TRBV27 with TRBJ2-3, with 8 bases lining up with TRBD2. The CDR3 totals 13 residues. The trim removed 9 bases at V and 3 bases at J, leaving 5 bases unmatched. CDR1 and CDR2 from the germline V gene are MNHEY and SMNVEV (reference sequence). CDR3 residues: CASGERGTDTQYF. The CDR3 DNA reads as TGTGCCAGTGGGGAGCGGGGGACAGATACGCAGTATTTT.

The gene calls are TRBV29-1 and TRBJ1-2, with D tentatively TRBD1 (5 bases). Germline CDR1 SQVTM, CDR2 ANQGSEA. Trimming shortened V by 3 bases and J by 8 bases, and 7 bases separated the two germline ends. The CDR3 length is 10 residues. The CDR3 bases are TGCAGCGTTGACGGGGGGGGCTACACCTTC. It encodes CSVDGGGYTF.

The rearrangement uses TRBV19 and TRBJ1-5, with no clear D. The CDR3 has 13 amino acids. Trimming stripped 7 bases from V and 4 bases from J, with 11 bases between. The germline CDR1 and CDR2 sequences are LNHDA and SQIVND (reference sequence). CDR3 in DNA: TGTGCCAGTACCGGAGGCAGGAATCAGCCCCAGCATTTT. The encoded protein is CASTGGRNQPQHF.

The V and J genes are TRBV6-6 and TRBJ1-3, with D possibly TRBD1 on 5 matching bases. CDR3 size: 15 residues. Germline CDR1 is MNHNY and CDR2 is SVGAGI (reference sequence). Trimming cost V 4 bases and J 0 bases, with 10 bases left between them. CDR3 DNA sequence: TGTGCCAGCAGTTCCGGGGGGACCTCTGGAAACACCATATATTTT. It encodes CASSSGGTSGNTIYF.

The rearrangement links TRBV9 to TRBJ1-2; possible D gene TRBD1, 6 bases. CDR1 and CDR2 from the germline V gene are SGDLS and YYNGEE. V was cut by 2 bases and J by 4 bases, with 15 bases left in between. This CDR3 contains 15 residues. The chain's CDR3 is CASSVTPTGIYGYTF. Here the CDR3 DNA reads TGTGCCAGCAGCGTGACCCCTACAGGGATCTATGGCTACACCTTC.

V gene TRBV28 combines with J gene TRBJ1-2, with unresolved D. The CDR3 runs 13 residues. Germline V gene sequence: CDR1 MDHEN, CDR2 SYDVKM. Trimming stripped 2 bases from V and 3 bases from J, with 7 bases between. The CDR3 reads CASSLSGDYGYTF. The CDR3 bases are TGTGCCAGCAGTTTAAGCGGGGACTATGGCTACACCTTC.

CDR3 sequence (DNA): TGCGCCAGCAGCTTGGGAAATAGCGGACTTGTGTACAATGAGCAGTTCTTC. Its translation: CASSLGNSGLVYNEQFF. V and J are TRBV5-1 and TRBJ2-1, with D perhaps TRBD2 (6 bases). The V gene lost 0 bases and the J gene lost 4 bases, with 17 bases spanning the gap. Germline CDR1 is SGHRS and CDR2 is YFSETQ. This CDR3 contains 17 residues. Using reference TRBV5-1 and TRBJ2-1 for the parts outside the CDR3, the full variable domain is KAGVTQTPRYLIKTRGQQVTLSCSPISGHRSVSWYQQTPGQGLQFLFEYFSETQRNKGNFPGRFSGRQFSNSRSEMNVSTLELGDSALYLCASSLGNSGLVYNEQFFGPGTRLTVL.

The chain combines TRBV7-9 with TRBJ2-7, with 7 bases fitting TRBD2. This CDR3 contains 15 residues. V was pared by 0 bases and J by 3 bases, with 5 bases of the junction left unmatched. Germline V gene lookup returns CDR1 SEHNR and CDR2 FQNEAQ (reference sequence). The CDR3 coding sequence is TGTGCCAGCAGCTTAGCGGGGACTACTTTCTACGAGCAGTACTTC. This codes for CASSLAGTTFYEQYF.

The CDR3 here is CASSYSGARAYEQYF. The CDR3 bases are TGTGCCAGCAGTTACTCGGGGGCCAGGGCCTACGAGCAGTACTTC. The gene calls are TRBV6-5 and TRBJ2-7, with D possibly TRBD1 on 6 matching bases. V lost 0 bases and J lost 2, with 11 bases in between. The CDR3 contains 15 residues. CDR1 is MNHEY, CDR2 SVGAGI, per germline.

V gene TRBV4-1 combines with J gene TRBJ1-5; TRBD1 matches at 10 bases. Trimming at V came to 0 bases and at J to 3 bases, leaving 5 bases not matched to a gene. CDR3 length: 17 amino acids. CDR1 is MGHRA and CDR2 is YSYEKL in the germline V gene. Here the CDR3 DNA reads TGCGCCAGCAGCCAAGAGGCGGGACAGGGGCCCAATCAGCCCCAGCATTTT. Its protein is CASSQEAGQGPNQPQHF.

This clone occurred once. V usage is TRBV19 and J usage is TRBJ2-2, with TRBD1 matching over 8 bases. The CDR3 is 18 residues long. V lost 7 bases, J lost 0 bases, and 13 bases stayed unmatched. Germline V gene lookup returns CDR1 LNHDA and CDR2 SQIVND (reference sequence). CDR3 sequence: CASKDRAPFDANTGELFF. CDR3 DNA sequence: TGTGCCAGTAAGGACAGGGCCCCTTTCGACGCGAACACCGGGGAGCTGTTTTTT.

The chain has TRBV15 and TRBJ1-6; TRBD1 matches 9 bases. The CDR3 loop spans 17 amino acids. Germline V gene sequence: CDR1 LNHNV, CDR2 YYDKDF (reference sequence). J gave up 9 bases and V 6 bases, and 15 bases lay outside the gene matches. For the CDR3, the DNA is TGTGCCACCAGAAACGACTTTCGACAGGGGGAAAGTTCACCCCTCCACTTT. It translates to CATRNDFRQGESSPLHF.

V and J are TRBV10-1 and TRBJ2-3, with D unresolved. The V gene's germline CDR1 is WNHNN and CDR2 SYGVQD (reference sequence). With 2 bases removed from V and 3 bases from J, the gap between germline ends came to 6 bases. This CDR3 spans 13 amino acids. CDR3 protein: CASSEVTTDTQYF. The CDR3 region has the DNA TGCGCCAGCAGTGAGGTAACAACAGATACGCAGTATTTT.

This chain links TRBV29-1 with TRBJ1-3; no definite D call. The germline V and J ends were trimmed by 4 bases and 0 bases, with 7 bases remaining between them. From germline, CDR1 is SQVTM and CDR2 ANQGSEA. The CDR3 has 13 residues. CDR3: CSVGSGSGNTIYF. CDR3 in DNA: TGCAGCGTTGGGTCAGGCTCTGGAAACACCATATATTTT.

The genes are TRBV2 and TRBJ2-7; tentative D call: TRBD1 (6 bases). Germline-derived CDR1 and CDR2 are SNHLY and FYNNEI. With 7 bases removed from V and 4 bases from J, the gap between germline ends came to 14 bases. The CDR3 extends over 13 amino acids. The DNA for the CDR3 is TGTGCCAGCACCCAGGGGCGACTATACGAGCAGTACGTC. Its protein is CASTQGRLYEQYV.

The J gene is TRBJ2-5, the V gene TRBV28; 8 bases map to TRBD1. The V and J ends lost 5 bases and 9 bases, in that order; junction bases with no gene match: 8. The CDR3 runs 13 residues. The germline V gene has CDR1 MDHEN and CDR2 SYDVKM. CDR3 in amino acids: CASSRDRWRPQYF. The CDR3 region has the DNA TGTGCCAGCAGTCGGGACAGGTGGAGGCCCCAGTACTTC.

This sequence joins TRBV7-9 and TRBJ2-1; perhaps TRBD2 as D (7 bases). The germline gives CDR1 SEHNR, CDR2 FQNEAQ (reference sequence). The length of the CDR3 is 15 residues. V lost 5 bases and J 8 bases, leaving 19 bases between the germline ends. Here the CDR3 reads CASSPYGGPNDEQFF. CDR3 coding DNA: TGTGCCAGCAGCCCTTACGGGGGGCCGAACGATGAGCAGTTCTTC.